This TCR beta chain was retrieved from a study of blood T cell repertoires in COVID-19. Turning to the study itself: Samples representing acute and convalescent COVID-19 were sourced from the United States, Italy and Spain.

CDR1 and CDR2 (germline): KGHSH, LQKENI. The CDR3 loop spans 16 amino acids. V lost 3 bases, J lost 6 bases, and 17 bases lay in between. Individuals aged about 18 to 100 years were recruited from some 26 US areas. Membership in each cohort depended on participant-reported clinical history. As originally analysed: Estimation of nucleated cell counts was performed using reference gene primer amplification. Method: immunoSEQ multiplex PCR; TCRdb's copy keeps in-frame clones and lacks some. Clone size and V and J calls were adopted from that table, with D and trimming inferred from the DNA. This table has about 400,000 clones, about 90% appearing once.

The rearrangement joins TRBV18 to TRBJ2-2; the D gene is possibly TRBD1 (6 bases). The sample comprised PBMCs or T cells enriched from blood (not recorded which). The source of this sequence is a woman between 18 and 30 years old with acute COVID-19. The CDR3 DNA reads TGTGCCAGCTCACCCCGGTTAGGGACAAACGCCGGGGAGCTGTTTTTT. Residues: CASSPRLGTNAGELFF.